The 23 T cell receptor beta chains in this list originate from one sample, sequenced in a study of control samples from healthy donors and cancer patients. The protocol was immunoSEQ multiplex PCR, while the TCRdb copy is restricted to in-frame clones and leaves out a portion. The table includes over 120,000 clones, 75% to 95% detected once. The specimen sequenced was blood. These receptors were taken from a man aged 30 to 39 in good health.

The CDR3 DNA is TGTGCCAGCCTCGGTCTTTATGGCTACACCTTC. Its protein product is CASLGLYGYTF. The chain carries TRBV6-5 and TRBJ1-2; D uncertain. The CDR3 length is 11 residues. Looked up from germline, CDR1 is MNHEY and CDR2 is SVGAGI. V was trimmed by 8 bases and J by 5 bases, leaving 9 bases between them.

This chain joins TRBV6-5 and TRBJ2-7; possibly TRBD1 for D (6 bases). V lost 8 bases and J lost 2, with 10 bases in between. This CDR3 region has 12 residues. Germline V gene sequence: CDR1 MNHEY, CDR2 SVGAGI. Here the CDR3 DNA reads TGTGCCAGCCGGGACACCACCTACGAGCAGTACTTC. Translation gives CASRDTTYEQYF.

A word on this clone: This sample includes further DNA sequences coding for the same CDR3. The chain combines TRBV7-9 with TRBJ2-1; D unresolved. The CDR3 consists of 11 residues. Germline CDR1 reads SEHNR; CDR2 reads FQNEAQ (reference sequence). V was pared by 0 bases and J by 8 bases, with 2 bases between. CDR3 DNA: TGTGCCAGCAGCTTAGCGGATGAGCAGTTCTTC. Translating gives CASSLADEQFF.

The chain links TRBV5-1 to TRBJ2-5; D may correspond to TRBD1 or TRBD2 (6 bases each). Trimming removed 1 base at V and 2 bases at J, with 12 bases between. The CDR3 runs 15 residues. Germline values: CDR1 SGHRS, CDR2 YFSETQ. The CDR3 DNA reads TGCGCCAGCAGCTTGAGAACAGGGAGGCAAGAGACCCAGTACTTC. Translated: CASSLRTGRQETQYF.

V and J are TRBV5-4 and TRBJ2-1, with a tentative D call TRBD1 (6 bases). This CDR3 contains 15 residues. The germline V and J ends were trimmed by 1 base and 5 bases, with 13 bases remaining between them. CDR1 and CDR2 (germline): SGHNT, YYREEE (reference sequence). The CDR3 loop reads CASSLSQGIHNEQFF. DNA of the CDR3: TGTGCCAGCAGCTTGTCACAGGGTATCCACAATGAGCAGTTCTTC.

The chain has TRBV29-1 and TRBJ1-6; 7 bases map to TRBD1. Germline assignment: CDR1 SQVTM and CDR2 ANQGSEA. With 6 bases clipped from V and 15 bases from J, the junction kept 11 bases outside the gene matches. This CDR3 is 12 amino acids long. The CDR3 nucleotides are TGCAGCGTACAAGACCCTCAGGGGGGCCTCCACTTT. Protein sequence: CSVQDPQGGLHF.

The J gene is TRBJ1-3, the V gene TRBV28; TRBD1 matches at 11 bases. The CDR3 has 17 amino acids. Trimming removed 6 bases from V and 0 bases from J; junction bases left unmatched: 7. Germline values: CDR1 MDHEN, CDR2 SYDVKM. The DNA of the CDR3 is TGTGCCAGCAGACGTCGGACAGGGGGCCCCTCTGGAAACACCATATATTTT. Residues: CASRRRTGGPSGNTIYF.

This chain connects TRBV19 to TRBJ1-2, with D unclear. This CDR3 has 15 amino acids. V shed 9 bases and J shed 2 bases, with 19 bases lying between them. CDR1 is LNHDA, CDR2 SQIVND, per germline (reference sequence). CDR3 region: CASQYSFANNYGYTF. The CDR3 nucleotides read TGTGCCAGCCAGTATAGCTTTGCGAACAACTATGGCTACACCTTC.

This clone appeared a single time. CDR3 nucleotide sequence: TGTGCCAGCAGTACGCCGGGACTAGGAACAGATACGCAGTATTTT. Protein: CASSTPGLGTDTQYF. The chain is built from TRBV27 and TRBJ2-3, with 8 positions matching TRBD2. V was clipped by 5 bases and J by 3 bases; unmatched bases: 7. This CDR3 contains 15 residues. Germline V gene sequence: CDR1 MNHEY, CDR2 SMNVEV (reference sequence).

The rearrangement links TRBV28 to TRBJ1-2; 7 bases fit TRBD1. V gave up 4 bases and J gave up 4 bases; unmatched junction bases: 6. The CDR3 runs to 14 residues. Germline V CDR1 and CDR2: MDHEN, SYDVKM. The CDR3 protein is CASSSDRAGYGYTF. In nucleotides, the CDR3 is TGTGCCAGCAGTTCTGACAGGGCGGGCTATGGCTACACCTTC.

This sequence joins TRBV7-8 and TRBJ2-2, with D possibly being TRBD1 or TRBD2 (7 bases each). From germline, CDR1 is SGHVS and CDR2 FQNEAQ. The CDR3 contains 15 residues. V lost 2 bases and J 8 bases, leaving 15 bases between the germline ends. DNA of the CDR3: TGTGCCAGCAGCTTACATCAGGGGGGGATTGGGGAGCTGTTTTTT. Translating gives CASSLHQGGIGELFF.

V is TRBV28 and J is TRBJ2-3, with 8 bases that match TRBD1. V shed 6 bases and J 4 bases; nucleotides not matched to a gene: 12. The CDR3 runs to 16 residues. Germline lookup yields CDR1 MDHEN and CDR2 SYDVKM. In nucleotides, the CDR3 is TGTGCCAGCAGAGGGGAAGGACAGGGTGGCGCAGATACGCAGTATTTT. Protein: CASRGEGQGGADTQYF.

The genes are TRBV7-3 and TRBJ1-2, with TRBD1 matching over 9 bases. Per germline, CDR1 SGHTA and CDR2 FQGTGA. The CDR3 extends over 14 amino acids. V lost 3 bases to trimming and J lost 7 bases; unmatched junction nucleotides: 6. CDR3 in amino acids: CASSFSDRGGGYTF. The CDR3 DNA sequence: TGTGCCAGCAGCTTCTCGGACAGGGGAGGTGGCTACACCTTC.

The chain links TRBV7-2 to TRBJ2-1; TRBD2 matches 13 bases. CDR1 is SGHTA, CDR2 FQGNSA, per germline. The CDR3 covers 17 residues. After removal of 4 bases from V and 4 bases from J, the junction contained 7 bases not matched to a gene. The CDR3 spells CASSSVLAGGRYNEQFF. The CDR3 nucleotides are TGTGCCAGCAGCTCCGTACTAGCGGGGGGGCGATACAATGAGCAGTTCTTC.

The chain joins TRBV7-8 to TRBJ2-3; 9 bases are shared with TRBD2. From germline, CDR1 is SGHVS and CDR2 FQNEAQ. Trimming took 1 base from V and 5 from J; bases not matched to a gene: 13. This CDR3 has 18 residues. The CDR3 coding sequence is TGTGCCAGCAGCTTAGTGGGTTCGTCTAGCGGGGTCGGAGATACGCAGTATTTT. Its protein is CASSLVGSSSGVGDTQYF.

The rearrangement uses TRBV5-4 and TRBJ2-3; 8 bases agree with TRBD1. Germline V CDR1 and CDR2: SGHNT, YYREEE (reference sequence). This CDR3 has 13 residues. Trimming at V came to 4 bases and at J to 7 bases, leaving 5 bases not matched to a gene. CDR3 in amino acids: CASSPDRVYTQYF. The CDR3 DNA is TGTGCCAGCAGCCCGGACAGGGTATATACGCAGTATTTT. Looking up the rest from reference TRBV5-4 and TRBJ2-3 gives the full variable domain: ETGVTQSPTHLIKTRGQQVTLRCSSQSGHNTVSWYQQALGQGPQFIFQYYREEENGRGNFPPRFSGLQFPNYSSELNVNALELDDSALYLCASSPDRVYTQYFGPGTRLTVL.

The CDR3 DNA is TGTGCCAGCAGTTCCCCCGGACTGGGCCACGAGCAGTACTTC. As protein: CASSSPGLGHEQYF. This chain uses TRBV27 with TRBJ2-7; D perhaps matches TRBD2 (5 bases). Germline loops: CDR1 MNHEY, CDR2 SMNVEV (reference sequence). Trimming removed 4 bases from V and 5 bases from J, with 15 bases in between. This CDR3 comprises 14 residues.

The chain employs TRBV3-1 (or the pseudogene TRBV3-2) and TRBJ1-3; 8 bases align to TRBD1. This CDR3 spans 15 amino acids. Germline lookup yields CDR1 LGHDT and CDR2 YNNKEL (reference sequence). The junction had 5 bases not matched to a gene; V was cut back by 4 bases and J by 3 bases. DNA of the CDR3: TGTGCCAGCAGCCCGACAGGGGTCGGTGGAAACACCATATATTTT. Translation gives CASSPTGVGGNTIYF.

The chain has TRBV5-6 and TRBJ1-6; D is unresolved. V lost 2 bases and J 10 bases, leaving 13 bases between the germline ends. The CDR3 has 14 amino acids. CDR1 and CDR2 from the germline V gene are SGHDT and YYEEEE. This chain's CDR3 is CASSFPGVGSPLHF. CDR3 nucleotides: TGTGCCAGCAGCTTCCCTGGGGTTGGCTCACCCCTCCACTTT.

This clone has a count of ten or more. The genes are TRBV6-1 and TRBJ2-3; no reliable D call. The V gene's germline CDR1 is MNHNS and CDR2 SASEGT. The CDR3 is 15 amino acids. Trimming removed 2 bases at V and 2 bases at J, with 11 bases between. The CDR3 loop is CASSEMGSITDTQYF. In DNA, the CDR3 is TGTGCCAGCAGTGAAATGGGGTCCATCACAGATACGCAGTATTTT.

This rearrangement joins TRBV27 to TRBJ1-6; D might be TRBD1 (6 bases). V was trimmed by 3 bases and J by 4 bases, leaving 7 bases between them. The CDR3 loop spans 14 amino acids. The germline CDR1 and CDR2 sequences are MNHEY and SMNVEV (reference sequence). The DNA of the CDR3 is TGTGCCAGCAGTTTTACAGGGTATAATTCACCCCTCCACTTT. It yields the protein CASSFTGYNSPLHF.

The chain recombines TRBV9 with TRBJ2-2, with D perhaps TRBD1 or TRBD2 (5 bases each). Trimming left V 3 bases short and J 6 bases short, with 18 bases between. The germline V gene encodes CDR1 SGDLS and CDR2 YYNGEE. This CDR3 is 16 amino acids long. In DNA form, the CDR3 reads TGTGCCAGCAGCGCCCGGGACCTTGAGTGGTCCGGGGAGCTGTTTTTT. This sequence encodes CASSARDLEWSGELFF.

The V gene is TRBV7-8, the J gene TRBJ1-6, with a tentative D call TRBD1 (6 bases). Trimming cost V 4 bases and J 9 bases, with 10 bases left between them. Germline V gene lookup returns CDR1 SGHVS and CDR2 FQNEAQ. The CDR3 is 13 amino acids. As DNA, the CDR3 is TGTGCCAGCAGCTGGAGGGGGTCTTCACCCCTCCACTTT. Its protein is CASSWRGSSPLHF. Complete variable domain (other parts from reference TRBV7-8 and TRBJ1-6): GAGVSQSPRYKVAKRGQDVALRCDPISGHVSLFWYQQALGQGPEFLTYFQNEAQLDKSGLPSDRFFAERPEGSVSTLKIQRTQQEDSAVYLCASSWRGSSPLHFGNGTRLTVT.